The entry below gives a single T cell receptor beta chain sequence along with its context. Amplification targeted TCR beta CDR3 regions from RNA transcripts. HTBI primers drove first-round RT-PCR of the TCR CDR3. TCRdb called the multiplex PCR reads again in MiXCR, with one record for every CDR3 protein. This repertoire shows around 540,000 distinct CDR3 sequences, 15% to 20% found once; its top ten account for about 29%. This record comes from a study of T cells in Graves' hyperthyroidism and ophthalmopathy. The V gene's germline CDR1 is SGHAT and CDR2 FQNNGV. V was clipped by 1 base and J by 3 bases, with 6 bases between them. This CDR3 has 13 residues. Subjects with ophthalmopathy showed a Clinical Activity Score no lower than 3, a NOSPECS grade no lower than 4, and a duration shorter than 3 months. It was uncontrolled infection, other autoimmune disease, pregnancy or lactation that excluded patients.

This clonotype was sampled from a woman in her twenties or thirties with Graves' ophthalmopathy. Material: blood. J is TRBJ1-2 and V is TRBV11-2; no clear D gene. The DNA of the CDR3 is TGTGCCAGCAGCTTAGCGGCAGACTATGGCTACACCTTC. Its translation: CASSLAADYGYTF.